This T cell receptor (beta chain) was retrieved from a study of T cell repertoires in cytomegalovirus infection. Across the whole study: Signatures in public TCR beta sequences pointed to both CMV infection and matching HLA type.

Regarding this clonotype: The antigen remains unidentified.

CDR3 length: 15 amino acids. The germline V gene encodes CDR1 SEHNR and CDR2 FQNEAQ (reference sequence). V lost 5 bases and J lost 2; bases outside the gene matches: 6. Study-wide results and caveats: Identification of carriers of CMV plus the relevant HLA was performed using cumulative public TCR beta family frequency. HLA-C-restricted CMV clonotypes gave the most frequent clonotype in two of eight donors.

MiXCR, applied by TCRdb to the reads, yields one record per CDR3 protein. Of about 300,000 distinct CDR3 sequences listed, roughly 23% are singletons. The sequence came from a human donor in good health (CMV status not recorded). Some clones in this sample may be carry-over from other donors' samples. V and J are TRBV7-9 and TRBJ2-7; 10 nucleotides agree with TRBD2. Material for sequencing was PBMCs. The chain's CDR3 is CASSTQRGGPYEQYF. The CDR3 region has the DNA TGTGCCAGCAGCACCCAGCGGGGGGGCCCCTACGAGCAGTACTTC. Filled out from reference TRBV7-9 and TRBJ2-7, the complete variable domain reads DTGVSQNPRHKITKRGQNVTFRCDPISEHNRLYWYRQTLGQGPEFLTYFQNEAQLEKSRLLSDRFSAERPKGSFSTLEIQRTEQGDSAMYLCASSTQRGGPYEQYFGPGTRLTVT.